Below, 21 T cell receptor beta chains from the same sample are listed, as sequenced in a study of CD8+CD57+ T cells in acquired aplastic anemia (dated by TCRdb to 2016 to 2019). The listed sequencing device is Illumina HiSeq 2000. Genomic DNA served as template for TCR beta VDJ combination and CDR3 sequence profiling. The public reads were reprocessed in TCRdb via fastp at Q25 and MiXCR, keeping in-frame beta chains. Every CDR3 protein is listed once, alongside the most common genes and DNA of its rows. The sample table records 300,000 or so distinct CDR3 sequences; 50% to 70% of these occur just once. In total, the top ten clones hold 6.5% to 10% of the sample. The sequenced sample was sorted CD4+, CD8+, or CD8+CD57+ T cells (not recorded which) from PBMCs. The receptors derive from a human donor with severe aplastic anemia or a healthy control (not recorded which).

The chain has TRBV2 and TRBJ2-3; possible D gene TRBD2, 5 bases. The CDR3 runs 14 residues. Germline lookup yields CDR1 SNHLY and CDR2 FYNNEI. V was clipped by 7 bases and J by 2 bases, with 13 bases between them. CDR3 residues: CASNAGGYTDTQYF. CDR3 in DNA: TGTGCCAGCAACGCCGGCGGGTACACAGATACGCAGTATTTT.

This clonotype showed up many times. V usage is TRBV2 and J usage is TRBJ1-5; 8 bases match TRBD1. The CDR3 runs 13 residues. Per the germline V gene, CDR1 is SNHLY and CDR2 is FYNNEI. The V segment lost 6 bases and the J segment 6 bases; nucleotides outside the gene matches: 4. CDR3 region: CASRGQVGQPQHF. The CDR3 DNA reads TGTGCCAGCAGGGGACAGGTGGGTCAGCCCCAGCATTTT.

The J gene is TRBJ2-3, the V gene TRBV7-8; TRBD2 aligns across 11 bases. Germline CDR1 and CDR2: SGHVS and FQNEAQ. The ends lost 5 bases at V and 6 bases at J; junction bases unmatched: 10. The CDR3 contains 16 residues. For the CDR3, the DNA is TGTGCCAGCAGCCGCCAGGGTAGCGGGGGGGCGGATACGCAGTATTTT. It yields the protein CASSRQGSGGADTQYF. The full variable domain, with the rest looked up from reference TRBV7-8 and TRBJ2-3, is GAGVSQSPRYKVAKRGQDVALRCDPISGHVSLFWYQQALGQGPEFLTYFQNEAQLDKSGLPSDRFFAERPEGSVSTLKIQRTQQEDSAVYLCASSRQGSGGADTQYFGPGTRLTVL.

The chain combines TRBV28 with TRBJ1-3; 10 nucleotides match TRBD1. Trimming took 3 bases from V and 4 from J; bases not matched to a gene: 6. The CDR3 has 16 residues. Germline lookup yields CDR1 MDHEN and CDR2 SYDVKM. Written as DNA, the CDR3 is TGTGCCAGCAGTTTGGAGGGACAGGGGAAGGGAAACACCATATATTTT. The encoded protein is CASSLEGQGKGNTIYF.

This clonotype was observed many times. This rearrangement joins TRBV19 to TRBJ1-1, with D possibly TRBD1 on 5 matching bases. The CDR3 has 13 amino acids. V lost 1 base and J 6 bases, leaving 9 bases between the germline ends. CDR1 LNHDA and CDR2 SQIVND come from the germline V gene (reference sequence). The CDR3 protein is CASSIGRVAEAFF. The CDR3 DNA reads TGTGCCAGTAGTATAGGCAGGGTGGCTGAAGCTTTCTTT.

V usage is TRBV7-9 and J usage is TRBJ2-3, with TRBD1 as a possible D gene (6 bases). This CDR3 region has 17 residues. V lost 2 bases to trimming and J lost 0 bases, with 15 bases between them. Germline CDR1 is SEHNR and CDR2 is FQNEAQ (reference sequence). CDR3 nucleotide sequence: TGTGCCAGCAGCTTATACAGGGTTGGGTTAAGCACAGATACGCAGTATTTT. Amino acid sequence: CASSLYRVGLSTDTQYF.

Details on this clonotype: A read error is possible here, since a much larger clone lies one base away. V and J are TRBV10-3 and TRBJ2-6, with D perhaps matching TRBD1 (5 bases). There are 13 residues in the CDR3. Looked up from germline, CDR1 is ENHRY and CDR2 is SYGVKD. The CDR3 here is CASGFPGANVLAF. Written as DNA, the CDR3 is TGTGCCAGCGGCTTCCCTGGGGCCAACGTCCTGGCTTTC.

The chain uses TRBV7-9 and TRBJ1-2; 8 nucleotides agree with TRBD1. Trimming cost V 1 base and J 6 bases; bases outside gene matches: 4. Germline V CDR1 and CDR2: SEHNR, FQNEAQ (reference sequence). The CDR3 sequence is 14 residues long. This CDR3 is CASSLGTGSDGYTF. As DNA, the CDR3 is TGTGCCAGCAGCTTAGGGACAGGGTCAGATGGCTACACCTTC.

This clonotype was counted many times. CDR3 coding DNA: TGCGCCAGCAGCCCAGGACCGCCGATGAACACTGAAGCTTTCTTT. Translated: CASSPGPPMNTEAFF. The chain uses TRBV5-1 and TRBJ1-1; D is undetermined. The germline gives CDR1 SGHRS, CDR2 YFSETQ. With 4 bases removed from V and 0 bases from J, the gap between germline ends came to 13 bases. The CDR3 totals 15 residues.

This clonotype was detected only a few times. The chain uses TRBV2 and TRBJ1-6, with TRBD1 as a possible D gene (5 bases). The CDR3 consists of 18 residues. Trimming cost V 0 bases and J 6 bases, with 18 bases left between them. CDR1 is SNHLY and CDR2 is FYNNEI in the germline V gene. The CDR3 DNA reads as TGTGCCAGCAGTGAAGCGCTTCGGGGGGGGAAAGGTAATTCACCCCTCCACTTT. Protein product: CASSEALRGGKGNSPLHF. Drawing the rest from reference TRBV2 and TRBJ1-6, the complete variable domain is EPEVTQTPSHQVTQMGQEVILRCVPISNHLYFYWYRQILGQKVEFLVSFYNNEISEKSEIFDDQFSVERPDGSNFTLKIRSTKLEDSAMYFCASSEALRGGKGNSPLHFGNGTRLTVT.

This clonotype turned up a few times. The genes are TRBV15 and TRBJ1-1; D remains unclear. The CDR3 runs to 16 residues. Trimming removed 1 base from V and 0 bases from J, with 12 bases in between. The germline V gene has CDR1 LNHNV and CDR2 YYDKDF (reference sequence). The CDR3 coding sequence is TGTGCCACCAGCAGAGGCACCGCCAGGATGAACACTGAAGCTTTCTTT. Protein: CATSRGTARMNTEAFF.

With respect to this clonotype: One junction end disagrees with the germline gene, perhaps due to a read error. This chain joins TRBV5-5 and TRBJ1-5; 8 bases fit TRBD1. The germline V gene encodes CDR1 SGHKS and CDR2 YYEKEE (reference sequence). This CDR3 is built from 15 residues. The CDR3 sequence is CASSLAGTGGQPQHF. CDR3 in DNA: TGCGCCAGCAGCTTGGCTGGGACAGGAGGTCAGCCCCAGCATTTT.

There are many counts of this clonotype. The chain joins TRBV6-5 to TRBJ1-6; a weak D match, TRBD1 (5 bases). The ends were cut back, 8 bases at V and 7 bases at J, with 12 bases in the middle. The CDR3 spans 13 residues. Germline CDR1 and CDR2: MNHEY and SVGAGI. Here the CDR3 reads CASQPEGNSPLHF. In DNA form, the CDR3 reads TGTGCCAGCCAACCTGAGGGGAATTCACCCCTCCACTTT.

In its sample, this clonotype was seen once. The chain is built from TRBV2 and TRBJ2-5; 7 bases line up with TRBD2. The CDR3 is 16 residues long. Germline lookup yields CDR1 SNHLY and CDR2 FYNNEI. With 4 bases clipped from V and 0 bases from J, the junction kept 8 bases outside the gene matches. The CDR3 is CASSGGGRSDQETQYF. The CDR3 DNA follows: TGTGCCAGCAGTGGGGGGGGACGATCTGACCAAGAGACCCAGTACTTC.

Comment on this clonotype: This CDR3 fails to terminate in the conserved phenylalanine or tryptophan, so it likely reflects a read error. This rearrangement joins TRBV6-6 to TRBJ2-2; TRBD1 matches 9 bases. The V segment lost 2 bases and the J segment 7 bases; nucleotides outside the gene matches: 11. Germline values: CDR1 MNHNY, CDR2 SVGAGI (reference sequence). The CDR3 has 17 residues. CDR3 in amino acids: CASSYPPGQGLIGELFS. Here the CDR3 DNA reads TGTGCCAGCAGTTACCCGCCCGGACAGGGGCTTATCGGGGAGCTGTTTTCT.

This clonotype appeared many times. The chain carries TRBV2 and TRBJ1-1; possible D gene TRBD1, 6 bases. The CDR3 totals 14 residues. Germline V CDR1 and CDR2: SNHLY, FYNNEI. The V end was cut by 6 bases, the J end by 0 bases, with 11 bases between. CDR3 nucleotide sequence: TGTGCCAGCAGCCGACAGGAACTGAACACTGAAGCTTTCTTT. Translated, it gives CASSRQELNTEAFF.

The V and J genes are TRBV5-5 and TRBJ2-2, with D perhaps matching TRBD1 or TRBD2 (5 bases each). Trimming pared 4 bases from V and 4 bases from J, leaving 14 bases between. Germline V gene sequence: CDR1 SGHKS, CDR2 YYEKEE (reference sequence). The CDR3 runs 15 residues. In DNA form, the CDR3 reads TGTGCCAGCAGCCCTCCGGGGACCTTCACCGGGGAGCTGTTTTTT. Protein: CASSPPGTFTGELFF. Combining the CDR3 with reference TRBV5-5 and TRBJ2-2 gives the whole variable domain DAGVTQSPTHLIKTRGQQVTLRCSPISGHKSVSWYQQVLGQGPQFIFQYYEKEERGRGNFPDRFSARQFPNYSSELNVNALLLGDSALYLCASSPPGTFTGELFFGEGSRLTVL.

There are many counts of this clonotype. This chain uses TRBV5-8 with TRBJ1-5, with 12 positions matching TRBD1. The V gene's germline CDR1 is SGHTS and CDR2 YDEGEE. The junction had 15 bases not matched to a gene; V was cut back by 2 bases and J by 6 bases. The CDR3 extends over 19 amino acids. CDR3 in DNA: TGTGCCAGCAGCTTTTGGTTGAGGGACAGGGGGCTTCTGGGTCAGCCCCAGCATTTT. Its protein is CASSFWLRDRGLLGQPQHF. The full variable domain, completed using reference TRBV5-8 and TRBJ1-5, is EAGVTQSPTHLIKTRGQQATLRCSPISGHTSVYWYQQALGLGLQFLLWYDEGEERNRGNFPPRFSGRQFPNYSSELNVNALELEDSALYLCASSFWLRDRGLLGQPQHFGDGTRLSIL.

This clonotype was found many times. The J gene is TRBJ1-2, the V gene TRBV10-3; D is perhaps TRBD1 (6 bases). CDR1 is ENHRY, CDR2 SYGVKD, per germline. CDR3 length: 15 residues. The V end lost 5 bases, the J end lost 4 bases, and 17 bases lay between the germline ends. The CDR3 region is CAISNSGGASYGYTF. CDR3 bases: TGTGCCATCAGTAACTCGGGGGGCGCGAGCTATGGCTACACCTTC.

This clonotype was seen ten or more times. V usage is TRBV20-1 and J usage is TRBJ2-5, with D tentatively TRBD1 or TRBD2 (5 bases each). This CDR3 has 14 residues. Germline loops: CDR1 DFQATT, CDR2 SNEGSKA (reference sequence). The V end lost 6 bases, the J end lost 3 bases, and 17 bases lay between the germline ends. The CDR3 nucleotides are TGCAGTGCCAGACGGGGCGCTGTGGAAGAGACCCAGTACTTC. It yields the protein CSARRGAVEETQYF.

Notes on this clonotype: Here the CDR3 omits its conserved ending phenylalanine or tryptophan, so a read error is the likely source. CDR3 region: CSVDPGELFS. Written as DNA, the CDR3 is TGCAGTGTGGATCCCGGGGAGCTGTTTTCT. The chain recombines TRBV20-1 with TRBJ2-2; D gene ambiguous. Germline V gene lookup returns CDR1 DFQATT and CDR2 SNEGSKA (reference sequence). CDR3 length equals 10 residues. Trimming took 7 bases from V and 6 from J, leaving 6 bases between them.